Below, 24 T cell receptor beta chains from the same sample are listed, as sequenced in a study of shared clonotypes between healthy human individuals. Generated by immunoSEQ multiplex PCR, the TCRdb table keeps only in-frame clones and is missing some. The sample includes about 2.2 million clones, roughly 95% of them seen just once. CD45RO-negative cells were positively selected for CCR7, leaving out terminally differentiated effector memory CD45RA+ cells. Sequenced: naive CD8+ T cells from PBMCs. The receptors stem from a man younger than 35 in good health. Some clones in this sample may be carry-over from other donors' samples.

This chain connects TRBV7-9 to TRBJ1-1; tentative D call: TRBD1 (5 bases). From germline, CDR1 is SEHNR and CDR2 FQNEAQ (reference sequence). The V end was cut by 5 bases, the J end by 6 bases, with 13 bases between. The CDR3 sequence is 13 residues long. The CDR3 protein is CASSPGRGAEAFF. CDR3 sequence (DNA): TGTGCCAGCAGCCCGGGTAGGGGTGCTGAAGCTTTCTTT.

The rearrangement joins TRBV27 to TRBJ2-3; weak D call: TRBD2 (5 bases). The CDR3 is made up of 13 amino acids. V lost 1 base and J 6 bases, leaving 8 bases between the germline ends. From germline, CDR1 is MNHEY and CDR2 SMNVEV (reference sequence). CDR3 amino acids: CASSLWTADTQYF. CDR3 DNA: TGTGCCAGCAGTTTATGGACTGCGGATACGCAGTATTTT.

This sequence joins TRBV6-5 and TRBJ1-1, with D possibly TRBD1 on 5 matching bases. Trimming left V 11 bases short and J 1 base short, with 11 bases between. Per the germline V gene, CDR1 is MNHEY and CDR2 is SVGAGI. CDR3 length: 12 amino acids. The CDR3 sequence is CAGGESNTEAFF. The DNA for the CDR3 is TGTGCCGGAGGGGAATCGAACACTGAAGCTTTCTTT.

The chain links TRBV5-4 to TRBJ2-1, with D unclear. CDR3 size: 11 residues. V lost 1 base and J 10 bases, leaving 6 bases between the germline ends. In germline, CDR1 is SGHNT, CDR2 YYREEE (reference sequence). DNA of the CDR3: TGTGCCAGCAGCTTGATAAACGAGCAGTTCTTC. This translates into CASSLINEQFF.

The J gene is TRBJ2-1, the V gene TRBV5-1, with D uncertain. Germline assignment: CDR1 SGHRS and CDR2 YFSETQ. This CDR3 region has 13 residues. CDR3 in DNA: TGCGCGGCGAGAAGTCCTGGGGACAATGAGCAGTTCTTC. Protein: CAARSPGDNEQFF.

This clone was detected only a few times. The V gene is TRBV19, the J gene TRBJ1-2; no definite D call. CDR1 is LNHDA and CDR2 is SQIVND in the germline V gene (reference sequence). The CDR3 is made up of 15 amino acids. The germline V and J ends were trimmed by 1 base and 3 bases, with 12 bases remaining between them. CDR3 coding DNA: TGTGCCAGTAGTATAGTTTTTCGGGCGGACTATGGCTACACCTTC. Translating gives CASSIVFRADYGYTF.

The gene calls are TRBV30 and TRBJ2-5, with D hard to call. Per germline, CDR1 GTSNPN and CDR2 SVGIG (reference sequence). CDR3 length: 13 residues. The germline V and J ends were trimmed by 0 bases and 1 base, with 6 bases remaining between them. Here the CDR3 DNA reads TGTGCCTGGAGTGTAGAGAGCCAAGAGACCCAGTACTTC. Amino acids: CAWSVESQETQYF.

This clone has just one count. This same CDR3 is encoded by further DNA sequences in the sample. V gene TRBV29-1 combines with J gene TRBJ2-1; D not resolved. Trimming cost V 1 base and J 0 bases, with 4 bases left between them. Germline assignment: CDR1 SQVTM and CDR2 ANQGSEA. The CDR3 has 13 amino acids. The CDR3 bases are TGCAGCGTTGAAGGACTCTCCTACAATGAGCAGTTCTTC. As protein: CSVEGLSYNEQFF.

A word on this clone: Distinct nucleotide sequences in the sample also encode this CDR3. J is TRBJ2-1 and V is TRBV5-1; D is unresolved. V lost 0 bases and J lost 8, with 6 bases in between. CDR3 length equals 12 residues. The germline CDR1 and CDR2 sequences are SGHRS and YFSETQ. The CDR3 sequence: CASSLAVDEQFF. The CDR3 bases are TGCGCCAGCAGCTTGGCCGTGGATGAGCAGTTCTTC.

The rearrangement joins TRBV7-3 to TRBJ2-1; D unresolved. V was clipped by 4 bases and J by 9 bases, with 13 bases between them. Germline CDR1 and CDR2: SGHTA and FQGTGA. The CDR3 extends over 13 amino acids. The CDR3: CASSSIDHREQFF. The CDR3 coding sequence is TGTGCCAGCAGCTCTATCGACCACCGTGAGCAGTTCTTC.

This clone came up once. Other DNA sequences in the same sample also yield this CDR3. The chain uses TRBV27 and TRBJ2-2; TRBD2 matches 9 bases. The length of the CDR3 is 15 residues. In germline, CDR1 is MNHEY, CDR2 SMNVEV (reference sequence). Germline trimming cut 3 bases from V and 2 bases from J; bases unmatched to any gene: 1. The CDR3 loop reads CASSLGTSNTGELFF. The DNA of the CDR3 is TGTGCCAGCAGTTTGGGGACTAGCAACACCGGGGAGCTGTTTTTT.

In its sample, this clone was seen once. This chain links TRBV6-6 with TRBJ2-3; D could derive from TRBD1 or TRBD2 (7 bases each). Per the germline V gene, CDR1 is MNHNY and CDR2 is SVGAGI (reference sequence). The V end was cut by 6 bases, the J end by 1 base, with 14 bases between. This CDR3 contains 15 residues. The CDR3 DNA follows: TGTGCCAGCAGCTCGACAGGGAGGGGCACAGATACGCAGTATTTT. It translates to CASSSTGRGTDTQYF.

The gene calls are TRBV29-1 and TRBJ1-2; D remains unclear. Germline V gene sequence: CDR1 SQVTM, CDR2 ANQGSEA. This CDR3 is built from 13 residues. The V end lost 5 bases, the J end lost 0 bases, and 10 bases lay between the germline ends. The CDR3 here is CSVYGDPNYGYTF. In nucleotides, the CDR3 is TGCAGCGTTTACGGCGATCCTAACTATGGCTACACCTTC.

The table lists this clone with a count of one. This CDR3 is CASSPRTLQNTEAFF. The CDR3 nucleotides are TGTGCCAGTAGTCCCCGGACACTACAGAACACTGAAGCTTTCTTT. This sequence joins TRBV19 and TRBJ1-1, with D perhaps matching TRBD1 (5 bases). Germline CDR1 is LNHDA and CDR2 is SQIVND (reference sequence). The V end lost 5 bases, the J end lost 1 base, and 14 bases lay between the germline ends. The CDR3 is 15 amino acids. The variable domain in full, with the rest retrieved from reference TRBV19 and TRBJ1-1, is DGGITQSPKYLFRKEGQNVTLSCEQNLNHDAMYWYRQDPGQGLRLIYYSQIVNDFQKGDIAEGYSVSREKKESFPLTVTSAQKNPTAFYLCASSPRTLQNTEAFFGQGTRLTVV.

This chain links TRBV5-4 with TRBJ1-1; 11 bases align to TRBD1. The CDR3 loop spans 15 amino acids. The J segment lost 7 bases and the V segment lost 1 base, leaving 6 bases of the junction unmatched. The germline V gene has CDR1 SGHNT and CDR2 YYREEE (reference sequence). Here the CDR3 DNA reads TGTGCCAGCAGCTTGCCTGGGACAGGGGGTGGTGAAGCTTTCTTT. As protein: CASSLPGTGGGEAFF.

The CDR3 loop is CASSLGQLGSYEQYF. Written as DNA, the CDR3 is TGCGCCAGCAGCTTGGGTCAGCTAGGATCCTACGAGCAGTACTTC. The chain uses TRBV5-1 and TRBJ2-7; D unclear. Germline V gives CDR1 SGHRS, CDR2 YFSETQ. This CDR3 region has 15 residues. V lost 0 bases, J lost 1 base, and 11 bases lay in between.

J is TRBJ1-1 and V is TRBV28; D unclear. The V and J ends lost 2 bases and 4 bases respectively, with 11 bases between them. CDR1 is MDHEN, CDR2 SYDVKM, per germline. The CDR3 runs 14 residues. The CDR3 DNA sequence: TGTGCCAGCAGTTTAGCCCCTTCTACCACTGAAGCTTTCTTT. As protein: CASSLAPSTTEAFF.

A single count supports this clone. This chain uses TRBV2 with TRBJ2-1, with 8 bases matching TRBD2. J lost 6 bases, V lost 6 bases, and 7 bases had no gene match. From germline, CDR1 is SNHLY and CDR2 FYNNEI. The CDR3 spans 14 residues. The CDR3 spells CASSLAGPPNEQFF. The CDR3 DNA is TGTGCCAGCAGCTTAGCGGGGCCCCCCAATGAGCAGTTCTTC. Together with reference TRBV2 and TRBJ2-1, the CDR3 gives the full variable domain: EPEVTQTPSHQVTQMGQEVILRCVPISNHLYFYWYRQILGQKVEFLVSFYNNEISEKSEIFDDQFSVERPDGSNFTLKIRSTKLEDSAMYFCASSLAGPPNEQFFGPGTRLTVL.

The J gene is TRBJ2-7, the V gene TRBV9; 8 bases match TRBD1. Germline CDR1 and CDR2: SGDLS and YYNGEE. The CDR3 runs to 15 residues. Unmatched junction bases numbered 11, after V lost 4 bases and J lost 5 bases. DNA of the CDR3: TGTGCCAGCAGCCCGTTCGCAGGGGGCAAAGACGAGCAGTACTTC. Translation gives CASSPFAGGKDEQYF. Full variable domain (outside the CDR3, taken from reference TRBV9 and TRBJ2-7): DSGVTQTPKHLITATGQRVTLRCSPRSGDLSVYWYQQSLDQGLQFLIQYYNGEERAKGNILERFSAQQFPDLHSELNLSSLELGDSALYFCASSPFAGGKDEQYFGPGTRLTVT.

V and J are TRBV25-1 and TRBJ2-7; D gene unclear. The CDR3 is 12 amino acids. V was trimmed by 4 bases and J by 2 bases, leaving 6 bases between them. Per the germline V gene, CDR1 is MGHDK and CDR2 is SYGVNS. The CDR3 DNA reads TGTGCCAGCAGTGGAAACCCCTACGAGCAGTACTTC. Protein: CASSGNPYEQYF.

CDR3 in DNA: TGTGCCAGCAGCCTCCCCTTGGGTCTTTTTTGTGAGACCCAGTACTTC. Its translation is CASSLPLGLFCETQYF. The rearrangement links TRBV11-3 to TRBJ2-5, with unresolved D. The CDR3 length is 16 residues. Germline CDR1 and CDR2: SGHNT and YENEEA. The V and J ends lost 5 bases and 5 bases respectively, with 21 bases between them.

The rearrangement joins TRBV9 to TRBJ2-1; no definite D call. Germline CDR1 and CDR2: SGDLS and YYNGEE. The CDR3 contains 18 residues. V lost 0 bases and J lost 4, with 20 bases in between. Here the CDR3 DNA reads TGTGCCAGCAGCGTAGCCCACCTCGGAGCAGCCCTATACAATGAGCAGTTCTTC. Translating gives CASSVAHLGAALYNEQFF.

This chain uses TRBV19 with TRBJ2-7; no firm D call. The germline gives CDR1 LNHDA, CDR2 SQIVND (reference sequence). This CDR3 comprises 14 residues. Deletions cut 5 bases from V and 3 bases from J, with 14 bases between. The CDR3 coding sequence is TGTGCCAGTAGTTTCGGCGGTACAAGCTACGAGCAGTACTTC. As protein: CASSFGGTSYEQYF.

Details on this clone: In the same sample, other DNA sequences code for this CDR3. V is TRBV25-1 and J is TRBJ1-1; tentatively, D is TRBD1 (6 bases). Per the germline V gene, CDR1 is MGHDK and CDR2 is SYGVNS. CDR3 size: 13 residues. The ends were cut back, 5 bases at V and 1 base at J, with 8 bases in the middle. CDR3 sequence reads: CASSPTGNTEAFF. CDR3 DNA sequence: TGTGCCAGCAGTCCGACAGGGAACACTGAAGCTTTCTTT.